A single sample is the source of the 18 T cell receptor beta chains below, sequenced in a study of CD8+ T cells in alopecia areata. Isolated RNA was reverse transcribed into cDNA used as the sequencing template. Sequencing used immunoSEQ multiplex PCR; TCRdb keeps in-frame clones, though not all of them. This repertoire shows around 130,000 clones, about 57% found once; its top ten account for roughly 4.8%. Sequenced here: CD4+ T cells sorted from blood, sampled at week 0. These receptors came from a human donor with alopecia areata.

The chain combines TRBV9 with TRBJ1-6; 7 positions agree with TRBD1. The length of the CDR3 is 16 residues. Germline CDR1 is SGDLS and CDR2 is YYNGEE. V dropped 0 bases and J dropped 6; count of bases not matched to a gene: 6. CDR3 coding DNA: TGTGCCAGCAGCGTAGACCTGGACAGGACTAATTCACCCCTCCACTTT. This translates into CASSVDLDRTNSPLHF.

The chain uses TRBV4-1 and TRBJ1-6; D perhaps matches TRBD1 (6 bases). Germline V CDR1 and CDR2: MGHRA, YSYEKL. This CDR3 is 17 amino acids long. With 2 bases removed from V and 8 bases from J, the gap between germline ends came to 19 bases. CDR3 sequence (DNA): TGCGCCAGCAGCCAACCCCTCGCCTGGGACACTCATTCACCCCTCCACTTT. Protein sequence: CASSQPLAWDTHSPLHF.

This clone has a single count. The CDR3 DNA reads TGTGCCAGCAGCTTACTCAGGGAAGCTAACTATGGCTACACCTTC. Its translation is CASSLLREANYGYTF. This chain connects TRBV7-2 to TRBJ1-2; D might be TRBD1 (5 bases). Germline CDR1 and CDR2: SGHTA and FQGNSA. The V end was cut by 2 bases, the J end by 0 bases, with 10 bases between. The CDR3 extends over 15 amino acids.

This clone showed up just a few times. For the CDR3, the DNA is TGTGCCTGGAGGTCTCTTCGGACAGGAAACACCATATATTTT. The encoded protein is CAWRSLRTGNTIYF. The rearrangement links TRBV30 to TRBJ1-3; D may be TRBD1 (5 bases). The CDR3 spans 14 residues. Trimming took off 3 bases at V and 4 bases at J, with 13 bases between the two ends. Germline V gene sequence: CDR1 GTSNPN, CDR2 SVGIG (reference sequence).

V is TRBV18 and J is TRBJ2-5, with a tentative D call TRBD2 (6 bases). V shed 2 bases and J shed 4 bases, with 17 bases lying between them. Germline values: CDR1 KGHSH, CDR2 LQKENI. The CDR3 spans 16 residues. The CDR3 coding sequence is TGTGCCAGCTCACCAATGCTGACGGGGGAAGGAGAGACCCAGTACTTC. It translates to CASSPMLTGEGETQYF.

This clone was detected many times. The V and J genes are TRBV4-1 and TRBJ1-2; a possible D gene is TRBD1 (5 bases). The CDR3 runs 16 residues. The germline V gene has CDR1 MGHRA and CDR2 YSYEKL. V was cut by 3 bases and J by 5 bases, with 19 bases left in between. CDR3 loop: CASSHPVRGASYGYTF. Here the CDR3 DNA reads TGCGCCAGCAGCCACCCAGTGCGAGGGGCTAGTTATGGCTACACCTTC.

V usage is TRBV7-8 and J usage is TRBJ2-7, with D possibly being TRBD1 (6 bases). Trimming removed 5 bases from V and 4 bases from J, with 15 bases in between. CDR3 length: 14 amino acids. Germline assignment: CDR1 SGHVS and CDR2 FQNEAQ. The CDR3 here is CASSRGAGEYEQYF. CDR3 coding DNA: TGTGCCAGCAGCCGAGGGGCAGGGGAATACGAGCAGTACTTC.

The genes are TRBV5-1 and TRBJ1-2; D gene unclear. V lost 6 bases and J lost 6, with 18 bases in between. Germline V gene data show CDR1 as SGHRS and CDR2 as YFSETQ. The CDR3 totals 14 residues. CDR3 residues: CASTALNPGDGYTF. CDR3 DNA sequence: TGCGCCAGCACCGCTTTGAATCCAGGCGATGGCTACACCTTC.

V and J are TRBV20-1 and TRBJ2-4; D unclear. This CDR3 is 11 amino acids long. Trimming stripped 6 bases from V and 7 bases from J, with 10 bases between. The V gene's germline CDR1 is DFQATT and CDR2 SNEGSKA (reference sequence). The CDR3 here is CSAPNSNIQYF. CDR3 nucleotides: TGCAGTGCACCAAACTCGAACATTCAGTACTTC.

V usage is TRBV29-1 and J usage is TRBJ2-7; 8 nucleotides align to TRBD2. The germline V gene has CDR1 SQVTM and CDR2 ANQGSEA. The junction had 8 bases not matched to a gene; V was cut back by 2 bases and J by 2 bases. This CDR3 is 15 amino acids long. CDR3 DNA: TGCAGCGTTGAACTAGCGGGCCAAAGGACCTACGAGCAGTACTTC. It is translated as CSVELAGQRTYEQYF.

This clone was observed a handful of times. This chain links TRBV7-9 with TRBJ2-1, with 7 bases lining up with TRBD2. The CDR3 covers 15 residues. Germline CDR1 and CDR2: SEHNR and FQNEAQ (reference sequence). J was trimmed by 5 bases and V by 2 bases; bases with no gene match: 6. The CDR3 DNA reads TGTGCCAGCAGCTTAATTGCGGGAGTGGACAATGAGCAGTTCTTC. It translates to CASSLIAGVDNEQFF.

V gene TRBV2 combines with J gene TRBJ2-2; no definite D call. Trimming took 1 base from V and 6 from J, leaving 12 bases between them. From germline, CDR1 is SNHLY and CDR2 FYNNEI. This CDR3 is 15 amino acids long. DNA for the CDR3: TGTGCCAGCAGTGAAGAGGCTCCTGGGGCCGGGGAGCTGTTTTTT. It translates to CASSEEAPGAGELFF.

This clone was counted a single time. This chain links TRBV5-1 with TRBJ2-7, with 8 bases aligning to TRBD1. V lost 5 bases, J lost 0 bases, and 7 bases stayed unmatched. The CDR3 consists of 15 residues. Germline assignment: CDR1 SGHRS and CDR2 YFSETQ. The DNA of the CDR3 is TGCGCCAGCAGAGAGCAGGACAGGGCCTCCTACGAGCAGTACTTC. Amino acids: CASREQDRASYEQYF. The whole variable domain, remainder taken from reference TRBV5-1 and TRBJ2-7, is KAGVTQTPRYLIKTRGQQVTLSCSPISGHRSVSWYQQTPGQGLQFLFEYFSETQRNKGNFPGRFSGRQFSNSRSEMNVSTLELGDSALYLCASREQDRASYEQYFGPGTRLTVT.

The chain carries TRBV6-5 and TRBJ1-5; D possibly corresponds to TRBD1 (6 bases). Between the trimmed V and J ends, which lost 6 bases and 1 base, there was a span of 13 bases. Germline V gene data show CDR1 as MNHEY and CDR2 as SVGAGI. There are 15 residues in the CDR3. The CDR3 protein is CASRQQGRSNQPQHF. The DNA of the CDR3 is TGTGCCAGCAGACAACAGGGTAGGAGCAATCAGCCCCAGCATTTT.

The CDR3 DNA reads TGTGCCAGCAGTGCCGGGACTAGCGGGAGCCAAGAGACCCAGTACTTC. It is translated as CASSAGTSGSQETQYF. The rearrangement links TRBV2 to TRBJ2-5; the match to TRBD2 covers 14 bases. There are 16 residues in the CDR3. Germline V gene sequence: CDR1 SNHLY, CDR2 FYNNEI. Unmatched junction bases numbered 2, after V lost 4 bases and J lost 1 base.

CDR3 amino acids: CASSFGKSYNEQFF. CDR3 DNA: TGTGCCAGCAGCTTTGGGAAATCCTACAATGAGCAGTTCTTC. The chain is built from TRBV5-4 and TRBJ2-1, with D unresolved. Germline V CDR1 and CDR2: SGHNT, YYREEE (reference sequence). Trimming cost V 2 bases and J 1 base, with 7 bases left between them. CDR3 length: 14 amino acids. Full variable domain (outside the CDR3, taken from reference TRBV5-4 and TRBJ2-1): ETGVTQSPTHLIKTRGQQVTLRCSSQSGHNTVSWYQQALGQGPQFIFQYYREEENGRGNFPPRFSGLQFPNYSSELNVNALELDDSALYLCASSFGKSYNEQFFGPGTRLTVL.

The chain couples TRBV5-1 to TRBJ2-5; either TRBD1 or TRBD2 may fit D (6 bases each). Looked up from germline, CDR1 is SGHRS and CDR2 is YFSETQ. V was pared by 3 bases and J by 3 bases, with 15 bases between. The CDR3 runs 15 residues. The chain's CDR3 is CASSYLGGPEETQYF. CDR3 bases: TGCGCCAGCAGCTACCTAGGGGGGCCCGAAGAGACCCAGTACTTC.

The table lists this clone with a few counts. The CDR3 DNA reads as TGCGCCAGCAGCCAGGGGACTAGCTCGACTAGCACAGATACGCAGTATTTT. Its protein is CASSQGTSSTSTDTQYF. J is TRBJ2-3 and V is TRBV4-1, with 9 bases aligning to TRBD2. Trimming cost V 3 bases and J 0 bases; bases outside gene matches: 7. Germline V lookup: CDR1 MGHRA, CDR2 YSYEKL. The CDR3 sequence is 17 residues long.